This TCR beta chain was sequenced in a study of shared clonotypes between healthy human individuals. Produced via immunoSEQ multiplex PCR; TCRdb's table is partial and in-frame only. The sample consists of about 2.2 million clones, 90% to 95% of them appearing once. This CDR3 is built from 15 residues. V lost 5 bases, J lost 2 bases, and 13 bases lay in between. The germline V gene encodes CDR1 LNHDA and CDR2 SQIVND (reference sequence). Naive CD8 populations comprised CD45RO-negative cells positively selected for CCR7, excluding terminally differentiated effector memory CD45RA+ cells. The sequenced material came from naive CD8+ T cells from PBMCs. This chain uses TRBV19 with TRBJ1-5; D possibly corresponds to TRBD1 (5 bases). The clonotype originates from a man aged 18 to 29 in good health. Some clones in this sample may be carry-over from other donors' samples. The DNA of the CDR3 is TGTGCCAGTAGTCAGCAGGGAGGTGGCAATCAGCCCCAGCATTTT. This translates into CASSQQGGGNQPQHF.